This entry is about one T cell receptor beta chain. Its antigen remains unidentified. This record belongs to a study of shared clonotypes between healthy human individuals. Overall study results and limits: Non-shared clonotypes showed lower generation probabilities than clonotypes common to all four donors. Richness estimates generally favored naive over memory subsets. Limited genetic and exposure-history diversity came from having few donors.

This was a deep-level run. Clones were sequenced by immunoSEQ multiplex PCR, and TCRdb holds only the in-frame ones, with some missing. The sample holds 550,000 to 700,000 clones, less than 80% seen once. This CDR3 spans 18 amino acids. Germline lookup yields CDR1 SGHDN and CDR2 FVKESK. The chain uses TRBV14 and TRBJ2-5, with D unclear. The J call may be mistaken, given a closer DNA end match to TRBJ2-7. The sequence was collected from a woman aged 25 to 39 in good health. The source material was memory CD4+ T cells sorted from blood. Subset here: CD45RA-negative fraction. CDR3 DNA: TGTGCCAGCAGCCAAGAATTCAAAACTTACCCCCCCTACTACGAGCAGTACTTC. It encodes CASSQEFKTYPPYYEQYF.